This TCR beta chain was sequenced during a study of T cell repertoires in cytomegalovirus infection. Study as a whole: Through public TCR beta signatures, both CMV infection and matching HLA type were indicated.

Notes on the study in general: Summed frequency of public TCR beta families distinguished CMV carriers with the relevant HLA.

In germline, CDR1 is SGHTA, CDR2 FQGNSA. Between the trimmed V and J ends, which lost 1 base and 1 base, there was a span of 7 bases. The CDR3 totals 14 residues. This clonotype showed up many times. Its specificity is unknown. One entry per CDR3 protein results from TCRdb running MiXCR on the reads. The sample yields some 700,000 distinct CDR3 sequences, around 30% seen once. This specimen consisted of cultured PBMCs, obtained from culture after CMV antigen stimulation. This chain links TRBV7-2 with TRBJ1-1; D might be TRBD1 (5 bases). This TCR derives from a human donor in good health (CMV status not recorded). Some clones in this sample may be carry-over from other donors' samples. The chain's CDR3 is CASSLVQGNTEAFF. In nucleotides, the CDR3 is TGTGCCAGCAGCTTAGTGCAGGGGAACACTGAAGCTTTCTTT.